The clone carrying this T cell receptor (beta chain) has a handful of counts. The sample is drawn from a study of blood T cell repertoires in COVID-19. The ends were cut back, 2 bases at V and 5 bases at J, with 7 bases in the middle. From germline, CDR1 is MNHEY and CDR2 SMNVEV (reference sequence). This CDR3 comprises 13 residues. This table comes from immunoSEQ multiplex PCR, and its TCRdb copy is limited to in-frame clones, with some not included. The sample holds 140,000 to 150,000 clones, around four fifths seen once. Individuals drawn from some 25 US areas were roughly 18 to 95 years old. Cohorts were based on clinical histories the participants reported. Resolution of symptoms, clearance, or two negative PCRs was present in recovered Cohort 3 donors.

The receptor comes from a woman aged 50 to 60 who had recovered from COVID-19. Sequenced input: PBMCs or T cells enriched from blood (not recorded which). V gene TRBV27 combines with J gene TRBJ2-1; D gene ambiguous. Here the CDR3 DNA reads TGTGCCAGCAGTTTAGCTAATCACAATGAGCAGTTCTTC. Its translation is CASSLANHNEQFF.